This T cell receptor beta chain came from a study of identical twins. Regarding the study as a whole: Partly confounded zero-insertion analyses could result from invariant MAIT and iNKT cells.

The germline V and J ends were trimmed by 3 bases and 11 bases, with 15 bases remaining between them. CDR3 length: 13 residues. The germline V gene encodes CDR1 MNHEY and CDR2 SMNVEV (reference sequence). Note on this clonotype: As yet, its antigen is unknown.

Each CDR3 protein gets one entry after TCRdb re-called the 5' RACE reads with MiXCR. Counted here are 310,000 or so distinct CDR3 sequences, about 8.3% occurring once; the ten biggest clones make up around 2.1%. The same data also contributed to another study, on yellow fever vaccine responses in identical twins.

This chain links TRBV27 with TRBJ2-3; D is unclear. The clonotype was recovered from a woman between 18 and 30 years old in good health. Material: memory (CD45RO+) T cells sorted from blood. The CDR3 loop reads CASSFRVLSGQYF. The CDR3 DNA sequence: TGTGCCAGCAGTTTTCGGGTCCTTAGTGGGCAGTATTTT.